A selection of T cell receptor beta chains follows, all from one sample in a study of T cells after yellow fever vaccination. TCRdb used MiXCR to reprocess the 5' RACE reads, holding one entry per CDR3 protein. Of around 530,000 distinct CDR3 sequences in the sample, about a sixth were seen once. Sequencing was performed on PBMCs, taken around 5 days after the first yellow fever vaccination. These receptors were collected from a man aged 18 to 30 who received the YFV17D yellow fever vaccine. CDR3s include the opening cysteine and the closing phenylalanine or tryptophan. D genes are given only for firm matches. The size field is filled for only some rows; it gives once, few, many or a size class.

j_gene: TRBJ1-2
d_gene: -
v_gene: TRBV7-2
abundance: few
CDR3aa: CASSLRRGGYTF
CDR3nt: TGTGCCAGCAGCTTGCGCCGTGGAGGCTACACCTTC

j_gene: TRBJ1-4
d_gene: -
v_gene: TRBV6-1
abundance: few
CDR3aa: CASSEVSTNEKLFF
CDR3nt: TGTGCCAGCAGTGAAGTCTCAACTAATGAAAAACTGTTTTTT

j_gene: TRBJ2-7
d_gene: TRBD1
v_gene: TRBV9
abundance: -
CDR3aa: CASPSQGAAYEQYF
CDR3nt: TGTGCCAGCCCCTCTCAGGGGGCCGCCTACGAGCAGTACTTC

j_gene: TRBJ2-7
d_gene: -
v_gene: TRBV7-9
abundance: few
CDR3aa: CASRPVSGYEQYF
CDR3nt: TGTGCCAGCAGGCCCGTGTCCGGCTACGAGCAGTACTTC

j_gene: TRBJ1-5
d_gene: -
v_gene: TRBV10-3
abundance: -
CDR3aa: CAISESREEPQHF
CDR3nt: TGTGCCATCAGTGAGTCGAGGGAAGAGCCCCAGCATTTT

j_gene: TRBJ1-1
d_gene: -
v_gene: TRBV4-3
abundance: -
CDR3aa: CASSQLSVYQNTEAFF
CDR3nt: TGCGCCAGCAGCCAATTGAGTGTGTATCAGAACACTGAAGCTTTCTTT

j_gene: TRBJ1-5
d_gene: TRBD1
v_gene: TRBV27
abundance: few
CDR3aa: CASSSLRDRNF
CDR3nt: TGTGCCAGCAGTTCGCTGAGGGACAGGAATTTT

j_gene: TRBJ2-3
d_gene: -
v_gene: TRBV21-1
abundance: few
CDR3aa: CASSLPRFRFTDTQYF
CDR3nt: TGTGCCAGCAGCCTACCCCGCTTCCGATTCACAGATACGCAGTATTTT

j_gene: TRBJ1-2
d_gene: -
v_gene: TRBV29-1
abundance: few
CDR3aa: CSVEGPETGGYTF
CDR3nt: TGCAGCGTGGAGGGTCCGGAAACGGGAGGCTACACCTTC

j_gene: TRBJ2-4
d_gene: -
v_gene: TRBV14
abundance: -
CDR3aa: CASSPAQGKAKNIQYF
CDR3nt: TGTGCCAGCAGCCCCGCACAGGGCAAAGCCAAAAACATTCAGTACTTC

j_gene: TRBJ1-6
d_gene: -
v_gene: TRBV27
abundance: -
CDR3aa: CASSLFLGEGYNSPLHF
CDR3nt: TGTGCCAGCAGCCTATTTCTTGGGGAAGGCTATAATTCACCCCTCCACTTT

j_gene: TRBJ1-5
d_gene: -
v_gene: TRBV27
abundance: -
CDR3aa: CASSFHGGGQPQHF
CDR3nt: TGTGCCAGCAGTTTCCACGGAGGCGGGCAGCCCCAGCATTTT

j_gene: TRBJ2-1
d_gene: -
v_gene: TRBV4-1
abundance: few
CDR3aa: CASSPQARRYVDEQFF
CDR3nt: TGCGCCAGCAGCCCCCAGGCAAGGAGGTATGTCGATGAGCAGTTCTTC

j_gene: TRBJ2-2
d_gene: -
v_gene: TRBV11-3
abundance: -
CDR3aa: CASSLMENTGELFF
CDR3nt: TGTGCCAGCAGCTTAATGGAGAACACCGGGGAGCTGTTTTTT

j_gene: TRBJ2-1
d_gene: TRBD1
v_gene: TRBV7-9
abundance: -
CDR3aa: CASSSRDRDRYNEQFF
CDR3nt: TGTGCCAGCAGCTCCCGAGACAGGGACCGTTACAATGAGCAGTTCTTC

j_gene: TRBJ2-7
d_gene: -
v_gene: TRBV20-1
abundance: few
CDR3aa: CSARDPSSSYEQYF
CDR3nt: TGCAGTGCTAGAGATCCCAGCTCCTCCTACGAGCAGTACTTC

j_gene: TRBJ2-5
d_gene: -
v_gene: TRBV2
abundance: -
CDR3aa: CASRGTGRGYQETQYF
CDR3nt: TGTGCCAGCAGAGGAACAGGGAGGGGATACCAAGAGACCCAGTACTTC

j_gene: TRBJ2-3
d_gene: -
v_gene: TRBV20-1
abundance: few
CDR3aa: CSAREGQADTQYF
CDR3nt: TGCAGTGCTAGAGAGGGACAAGCAGATACGCAGTATTTT

j_gene: TRBJ2-5
d_gene: -
v_gene: TRBV6-2/TRBV6-3
abundance: few
CDR3aa: CASSVGELTQYF
CDR3nt: TGTGCCAGCAGTGTCGGGGAATTGACCCAGTACTTC

j_gene: TRBJ2-1
d_gene: TRBD1
v_gene: TRBV5-1
abundance: -
CDR3aa: CASSLRGPYEQFF
CDR3nt: TGCGCCAGCAGCTTGAGGGGGCCATATGAGCAGTTCTTC

j_gene: TRBJ2-2
d_gene: -
v_gene: TRBV5-1
abundance: many
CDR3aa: CASSLVIGELFF
CDR3nt: TGCGCCAGCAGCTTGGTAATCGGGGAGCTGTTTTTT

j_gene: TRBJ2-1
d_gene: TRBD1
v_gene: TRBV20-1
abundance: -
CDR3aa: CSARPGQTYNEQFF
CDR3nt: TGCAGTGCTAGGCCGGGACAGACCTACAATGAGCAGTTCTTC

j_gene: TRBJ2-7
d_gene: -
v_gene: TRBV11-2
abundance: -
CDR3aa: CAYSPGGGYEQYF
CDR3nt: TGTGCCTACTCTCCAGGAGGTGGTTACGAGCAGTACTTC

j_gene: TRBJ2-7
d_gene: -
v_gene: TRBV5-1
abundance: -
CDR3aa: CASSSMDSFYEQYF
CDR3nt: TGCGCCAGCAGCTCGATGGACTCCTTCTACGAGCAGTACTTC

j_gene: TRBJ1-5
d_gene: TRBD1
v_gene: TRBV7-2
abundance: -
CDR3aa: CASSLTGAPGNQPQHF
CDR3nt: TGTGCCAGCAGCTTAACAGGGGCGCCCGGCAATCAGCCCCAGCATTTT

j_gene: TRBJ2-1
d_gene: -
v_gene: TRBV6-6
abundance: few
CDR3aa: CASNSGYEQFF
CDR3nt: TGTGCCAGCAATTCAGGCTATGAGCAGTTCTTC

j_gene: TRBJ1-6
d_gene: TRBD1
v_gene: TRBV24-1
abundance: few
CDR3aa: CATSGPYATGGSSYNSPLHF
CDR3nt: TGTGCCACCAGTGGCCCCTATGCCACAGGGGGGAGCTCCTATAATTCACCCCTCCACTTT

j_gene: TRBJ2-3
d_gene: -
v_gene: TRBV2
abundance: few
CDR3aa: CASRTYRSTDTQYF
CDR3nt: TGTGCCAGCAGGACCTACCGCAGCACAGATACGCAGTATTTT

j_gene: TRBJ2-6
d_gene: -
v_gene: TRBV7-6
abundance: -
CDR3aa: CASSDGGSSGANVLTF
CDR3nt: TGTGCCAGCAGCGACGGAGGTAGCTCTGGGGCCAACGTCCTGACTTTC